What follows are 10 T cell receptor beta chains derived from one specimen sequenced in a study of Tregs in tolerant kidney transplant recipients. The assay was immunoSEQ multiplex PCR, and TCRdb's table has in-frame clones only and misses some. The sample shows fewer than 35,000 clones, and approximately 6.9% sits with its ten largest clones. The material was CD8+ T cells from blood, obtained before the transplant. The receptors stem from a human donor who received a combined kidney and bone marrow transplant.

To note about this clone: The read terminates 3 residues before the CDR3 end, so the remaining end is supplied by the germline J gene. The V call is TRBV19, the J call TRBJ2-7, with D possibly TRBD1 on 6 matching bases. The V and J ends lost 3 bases and 4 bases respectively, with 10 bases between them. The CDR3 runs 13 residues. Germline V gene lookup returns CDR1 LNHDA and CDR2 SQIVND (reference sequence). Incomplete CDR3 DNA: TGTGCCAGTAGTATTGCAGGGGCATACGAG. Translating it yields CASSIAGAYE. The CDR3 reads in full as CASSIAGAYEQYF.

In the case of this clone: The observed sequence ends 3 residues before the CDR3 terminus, with the missing tail filled in from the germline J gene. This chain links TRBV7-8 with TRBJ2-1; tentatively, D is TRBD2 (6 bases). Germline CDR1 and CDR2: SGHVS and FQNEAQ. V was shortened by 5 bases and J by 7 bases, with 24 bases between the two germline ends. The CDR3 totals 17 residues. CDR3: CASSPWGVRRGINEQFF. Incomplete CDR3 DNA: TGTGCCAGCAGCCCTTGGGGGGTTCGGAGAGGGATTAATGAG.

Regarding this clone: The read ends 3 residues before the CDR3 terminus; that terminus is restored from the germline J gene. This chain uses TRBV7-8 with TRBJ1-3; D is perhaps TRBD1 (5 bases). Trimming took 4 bases from V and 3 from J, leaving 7 bases between them. This CDR3 contains 13 residues. Germline CDR1 and CDR2: SGHVS and FQNEAQ. CDR3 DNA (partial): TGTGCCAGCAGCTCAGGGTTTGGAAACACC. Translating it yields CASSSGFGNT. The entire CDR3 sequence reads CASSSGFGNTIYF.

A remark on this clone: Read sequence stops 3 residues before the CDR3 end, and the germline J gene provides the missing end. The V and J genes are TRBV30 and TRBJ1-2; 11 positions match TRBD1. The CDR3 totals 15 residues. The germline CDR1 and CDR2 sequences are GTSNPN and SVGIG (reference sequence). V was pared by 1 base and J by 7 bases, with 8 bases of the junction left unmatched. CDR3 bases read: TGTGCCTGGAGTGAAACCGGGACAGGGGGTCCTGGC. Its translation: CAWSETGTGGPG. The CDR3 reads in full as CAWSETGTGGPGYTF.

A remark on this clone: The read finishes 3 residues shy of the CDR3 end, and the germline J gene is used to complete it. The chain combines TRBV7-9 with TRBJ1-6; no clear D gene. The germline V gene has CDR1 SEHNR and CDR2 FQNEAQ (reference sequence). Trimming removed 3 bases at V and 4 bases at J, with 7 bases between. CDR3 length: 14 amino acids. The DNA read from the CDR3 is TGTGCCAGCAGCTTGATAGATTATAATTCACCC. Its translation is CASSLIDYNSP. The full CDR3 sequence reads CASSLIDYNSPLHF.

Turning to this clone: The CDR3 goes on 3 residues after the read ends, and that part is filled in from the germline J gene. This rearrangement joins TRBV5-1 to TRBJ1-1, with 7 positions matching TRBD1. Germline loops: CDR1 SGHRS, CDR2 YFSETQ. The CDR3 has 13 amino acids. CDR3 DNA (partial): TGCGCCAGCAGCTTGTGGGTGGGACAGTTG. Protein: CASSLWVGQL. The whole CDR3 protein is CASSLWVGQLAFF. The full variable domain, its missing parts supplied by reference TRBV5-1 and TRBJ1-1, is KAGVTQTPRYLIKTRGQQVTLSCSPISGHRSVSWYQQTPGQGLQFLFEYFSETQRNKGNFPGRFSGRQFSNSRSEMNVSTLELGDSALYLCASSLWVGQLAFFGQGTRLTVV.

A note on this clone: The read ends 3 residues before the CDR3 terminus; that terminus is restored from the germline J gene. This chain links TRBV2 with TRBJ2-2; 9 positions agree with TRBD2. J gave up 2 bases and V 7 bases, and 11 bases lay outside the gene matches. This CDR3 region has 17 residues. Germline loops: CDR1 SNHLY, CDR2 FYNNEI. Incomplete CDR3 DNA: TGTGCCAGCACCCTGTTGCTAGCGGGACCTAACACCGGGGAG. This translates into CASTLLLAGPNTGE. The entire CDR3 protein is CASTLLLAGPNTGELFF.

Worth noting for this clone: Sequence at one end of the junction differs from germline and may be a read error. The CDR3 is cut off 3 residues early in the read; its end comes from the germline J gene. This rearrangement joins TRBV5-1 to TRBJ1-6, with D tentatively TRBD1 (5 bases). Germline CDR1 reads SGHRS; CDR2 reads YFSETQ. The CDR3 is 14 amino acids. Incomplete CDR3 DNA: TGCGCCAGCGGGGATGACAGTTATAACTCACCC. Amino acid sequence: CASGDDSYNSP. The whole CDR3 sequence reads CASGDDSYNSPLHF.

About this clone: The sequence runs out 3 residues before the end of the CDR3; the remainder is reconstructed from the germline J gene. V and J are TRBV20-1 and TRBJ1-1; 9 positions agree with TRBD1. The V segment lost 0 bases and the J segment 1 base; nucleotides outside the gene matches: 6. The CDR3 is 16 residues long. From germline, CDR1 is DFQATT and CDR2 SNEGSKA (reference sequence). The chain's CDR3 is CSARDLGTGPNTEAFF. Incomplete CDR3 DNA: TGCAGTGCTAGAGACTTGGGGACAGGGCCGAACACTGAA.

Concerning this clone: The observed sequence ends 3 residues before the CDR3 terminus, with the missing tail filled in from the germline J gene. The chain carries TRBV2 and TRBJ1-1, with D unresolved. V shed 1 base and J shed 5 bases, with 5 bases lying between them. The CDR3 runs 12 residues. Germline V gives CDR1 SNHLY, CDR2 FYNNEI. CDR3 in amino acids: CASSEGATEAFF. CDR3 DNA, as far as it was read: TGTGCCAGCAGTGAAGGGGCAACTGAA.